A single sample is the source of the 17 T cell receptor beta chains below, sequenced in a study of OX40 agonist ivuxolimab in advanced cancers. Only in-frame clones appear in the TCRdb table, and some are missing; sequencing was by immunoSEQ multiplex PCR. Altogether roughly 76,000 clones are present, around 84% being singletons, with the ten largest covering under 3%. Here the sequenced sample was CD4+ or CD8+ T cells sorted from blood, taken in a trial of the OX40 agonist ivuxolimab. Source of these receptors: an adult with an advanced solid tumor such as melanoma, head and neck, liver or kidney cancer.

The gene calls are TRBV5-8 and TRBJ1-1; TRBD1 is a possible D gene (5 bases). CDR1 SGHTS and CDR2 YDEGEE come from the germline V gene. The V end lost 1 base, the J end lost 0 bases, and 7 bases lay between the germline ends. The CDR3 loop spans 14 amino acids. The CDR3 DNA is TGTGCCAGCAGCTTGCGGGGGTTGAACACTGAAGCTTTCTTT. Protein product: CASSLRGLNTEAFF.

Worth noting for this clone: At one end, the junction sequence differs from germline, possibly due to a read error. This rearrangement joins TRBV6-5 to TRBJ2-3, with D possibly matching TRBD2 (5 bases). CDR1 is MNHEY and CDR2 is SVGAGI in the germline V gene. The CDR3 extends over 14 amino acids. The DNA for the CDR3 is TGTGCCAGCAGTTACTCGTCTAGCACATATACGCAGTATTTT. Protein: CASSYSSSTYTQYF.

Regarding this clone: Other nucleotide sequences from this sample produce the same CDR3. The chain is built from TRBV7-2 and TRBJ1-1; D is unclear. Germline CDR1 reads SGHTA; CDR2 reads FQGNSA. This CDR3 has 14 residues. V lost 0 bases and J lost 1, with 6 bases in between. The CDR3 protein is CASSLAPGNTEAFF. Written as DNA, the CDR3 is TGTGCCAGCAGCTTAGCCCCGGGGAACACTGAAGCTTTCTTT.

This clone was observed a single time. The CDR3 spells CASSQDQGGLQPQHF. CDR3 in DNA: TGTGCCAGCAGCCAAGATCAAGGCGGGCTCCAGCCCCAGCATTTT. This chain joins TRBV4-2 and TRBJ1-5; D ambiguous. Germline V gene data show CDR1 as LGHNA and CDR2 as YNFKEQ. V was cut by 0 bases and J by 7 bases, with 13 bases left in between. CDR3 length equals 15 residues.

Written as DNA, the CDR3 is TGTGCCAGCAGTTACATGGACAGGGGAGTAGAACAGCCCCAGCATTTT. Its protein product is CASSYMDRGVEQPQHF. The V and J genes are TRBV7-9 and TRBJ1-5; 9 nucleotides match TRBD1. Trimming took 6 bases from V and 7 from J; bases not matched to a gene: 13. The CDR3 loop spans 16 amino acids. Looked up from germline, CDR1 is SEHNR and CDR2 is FQNEAQ (reference sequence).

This clone was picked up one time. The chain couples TRBV18 to TRBJ2-7; D possibly corresponds to TRBD2 (7 bases). The CDR3 consists of 14 residues. V was trimmed by 6 bases and J by 2 bases, leaving 14 bases between them. Looked up from germline, CDR1 is KGHSH and CDR2 is LQKENI. DNA for the CDR3: TGTGCCAGCTCTCCAGGGGAGGGAACCTACGAGCAGTACGTC. It specifies CASSPGEGTYEQYV.

Only one count was recorded for this clone. V is TRBV5-1 and J is TRBJ2-7, with unresolved D. From germline, CDR1 is SGHRS and CDR2 YFSETQ. V was shortened by 4 bases and J by 4 bases, with 18 bases between the two germline ends. The CDR3 has 15 residues. The CDR3 coding sequence is TGCGCCAGCAGCCCCCCCGAGAGAGGCGAATACGAGCAGTACTTC. Residues: CASSPPERGEYEQYF.

The rearrangement joins TRBV7-2 to TRBJ2-7, with TRBD1 as a possible D gene (6 bases). Trimming took 4 bases from V and 7 from J, leaving 14 bases between them. Per the germline V gene, CDR1 is SGHTA and CDR2 is FQGNSA. The CDR3 has 13 amino acids. CDR3 nucleotide sequence: TGTGCCAGCAGCTCAAGGACAGTCTTGGAGCAGTACGTC. It is translated as CASSSRTVLEQYV.

The chain employs TRBV6-1 and TRBJ2-7, with 12 nucleotides matching TRBD2. The CDR3 extends over 15 amino acids. V gave up 6 bases and J gave up 6 bases; unmatched junction bases: 9. Germline V gene data show CDR1 as MNHNS and CDR2 as SASEGT. The CDR3 loop is CASSLTSGGGLEQYV. DNA for the CDR3: TGTGCCAGCAGCTTGACTAGCGGGGGTGGCCTCGAGCAGTACGTC.

The CDR3 DNA is TGTGCCAGCAGTGATCCAAGCGGGGAAGAGACCCAGTACTTC. This sequence encodes CASSDPSGEETQYF. V gene TRBV6-6 combines with J gene TRBJ2-5; the match to TRBD2 covers 7 bases. The CDR3 is 14 residues long. Germline V CDR1 and CDR2: MNHNY, SVGAGI (reference sequence). Losses at the gene ends were 5 bases for V and 3 bases for J; bases not matched to a gene: 6.

The V and J genes are TRBV2 and TRBJ2-7; 7 bases are shared with TRBD2. Germline CDR1 SNHLY, CDR2 FYNNEI. The V gene end was trimmed by 7 bases and the J gene end by 0 bases; junction bases not matched to a gene: 12. The length of the CDR3 is 16 residues. The CDR3 sequence is CASTIRTGGASYEQYF. The CDR3 region has the DNA TGTGCCAGCACGATAAGAACGGGGGGAGCCTCCTACGAGCAGTACTTC.

The chain links TRBV21-1 to TRBJ1-1. TRBV21-1 is labeled a pseudogene. CDR3 length equals 15 residues. The CDR3 nucleotides read TGTGCCAGCAGCAGGGGGGGCGGGAGGTACACTGAAGCTTTCTTT. Translation: CASSRGGGRYTEAFF.

The genes are TRBV27 and TRBJ1-5, with a possible D match to TRBD1 (5 bases). The V and J ends lost 3 bases and 6 bases respectively, with 18 bases between them. The germline gives CDR1 MNHEY, CDR2 SMNVEV (reference sequence). This CDR3 has 16 amino acids. As DNA, the CDR3 is TGTGCCAGCAGTTTGAAGGGGTCAAAGCTGTTTCAGCCCCAGCATTTT. Its protein product is CASSLKGSKLFQPQHF.

The rearrangement uses TRBV28 and TRBJ1-2, with D possibly matching TRBD1 (5 bases). The V gene's germline CDR1 is MDHEN and CDR2 SYDVKM. V dropped 8 bases and J dropped 0 bases, with 13 bases sitting between them. The CDR3 loop spans 14 amino acids. Written as DNA, the CDR3 is TGTGCCAGCGATGGGGCAGACGCTAACTATGGCTACACCTTC. This encodes CASDGADANYGYTF.

The chain is built from TRBV7-2 and TRBJ2-1; 8 bases fit TRBD2. V gave up 4 bases and J gave up 12 bases; unmatched junction bases: 8. CDR3 length: 13 amino acids. Germline CDR1 SGHTA, CDR2 FQGNSA. As DNA, the CDR3 is TGTGCCAGCAGCTCGCCTTCGGGACTAGGGCAGTTCTTC. It is translated as CASSSPSGLGQFF.

The V gene is TRBV7-9, the J gene TRBJ1-2; the D gene is possibly TRBD1 (5 bases). This CDR3 is built from 12 residues. Germline loops: CDR1 SEHNR, CDR2 FQNEAQ (reference sequence). Deletions cut 0 bases from V and 8 bases from J, with 7 bases between. CDR3 in amino acids: CASSLAGDGYTF. CDR3 coding DNA: TGTGCCAGCAGCTTAGCTGGGGACGGCTACACCTTC. The full variable domain, in which reference TRBV7-9 and TRBJ1-2 provide the parts outside the CDR3, is DTGVSQNPRHKITKRGQNVTFRCDPISEHNRLYWYRQTLGQGPEFLTYFQNEAQLEKSRLLSDRFSAERPKGSFSTLEIQRTEQGDSAMYLCASSLAGDGYTFGSGTRLTVV.

This clone was seen once. The V and J genes are TRBV7-3 and TRBJ2-2, with TRBD1 identical over 10 bases. This CDR3 has 16 amino acids. Germline V gives CDR1 SGHTA, CDR2 FQGTGA. The V gene end was trimmed by 4 bases and the J gene end by 8 bases; junction bases not matched to a gene: 10. The CDR3 spells CASSSSGQGIRGELFF. CDR3 coding DNA: TGTGCCAGCAGCTCTTCGGGACAGGGGATTCGGGGGGAGCTGTTTTTT.